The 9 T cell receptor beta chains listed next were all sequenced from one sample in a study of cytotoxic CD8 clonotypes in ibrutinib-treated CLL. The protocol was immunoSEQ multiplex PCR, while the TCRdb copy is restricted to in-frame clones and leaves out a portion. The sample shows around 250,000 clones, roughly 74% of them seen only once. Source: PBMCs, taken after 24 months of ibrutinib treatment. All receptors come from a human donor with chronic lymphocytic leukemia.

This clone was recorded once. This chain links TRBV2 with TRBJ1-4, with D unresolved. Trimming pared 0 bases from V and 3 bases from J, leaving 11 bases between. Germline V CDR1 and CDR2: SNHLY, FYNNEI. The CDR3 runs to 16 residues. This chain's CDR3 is CASSEALDHANEKLFF. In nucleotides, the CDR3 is TGTGCCAGCAGTGAAGCGCTCGACCACGCTAATGAAAAACTGTTTTTT.

DNA for the CDR3: TGTGCCAGCTCACGGGATCCCGCTCGGGCCAATCAGCCCCAGCATTTT. It yields the protein CASSRDPARANQPQHF. The V gene is TRBV18, the J gene TRBJ1-5; D remains ambiguous. Looked up from germline, CDR1 is KGHSH and CDR2 is LQKENI. This CDR3 comprises 16 residues. V was clipped by 4 bases and J by 3 bases, with 16 bases between them.

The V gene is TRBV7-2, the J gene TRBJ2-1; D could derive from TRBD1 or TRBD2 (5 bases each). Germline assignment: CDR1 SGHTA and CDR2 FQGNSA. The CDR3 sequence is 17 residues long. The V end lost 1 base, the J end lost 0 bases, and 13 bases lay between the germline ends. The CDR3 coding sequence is TGTGCCAGCAGCTTAGTAGCCGGGGCGAGCTCCTACAATGAGCAGTTCTTC. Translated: CASSLVAGASSYNEQFF.

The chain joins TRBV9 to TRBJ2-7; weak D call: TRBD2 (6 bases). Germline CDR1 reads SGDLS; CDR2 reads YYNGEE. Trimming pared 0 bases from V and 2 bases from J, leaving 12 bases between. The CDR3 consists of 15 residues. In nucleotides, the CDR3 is TGTGCCAGCAGCGTAGGGCTAGCGCTTACCTACGAGCAGTACTTC. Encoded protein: CASSVGLALTYEQYF.

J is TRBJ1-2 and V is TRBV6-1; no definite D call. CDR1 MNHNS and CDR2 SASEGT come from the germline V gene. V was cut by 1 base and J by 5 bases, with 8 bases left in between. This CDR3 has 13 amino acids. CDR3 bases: TGTGCCAGCAGTGAAGTTGGGAATTATGGCTACACCTTC. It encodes CASSEVGNYGYTF.

The CDR3: CASSFYGEQNTDTQYF. CDR3 in DNA: TGTGCCAGCAGTTTCTATGGCGAGCAGAACACAGATACGCAGTATTTT. The chain carries TRBV27 and TRBJ2-3; D remains ambiguous. The CDR3 has 16 residues. Germline loops: CDR1 MNHEY, CDR2 SMNVEV (reference sequence). V shed 3 bases and J shed 2 bases, with 15 bases lying between them.

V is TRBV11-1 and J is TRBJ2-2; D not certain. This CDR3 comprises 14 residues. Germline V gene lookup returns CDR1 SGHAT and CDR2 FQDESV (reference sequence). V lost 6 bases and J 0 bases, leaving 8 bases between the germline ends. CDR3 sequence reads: CASRTNTNTGELFF. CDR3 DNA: TGTGCCAGCAGAACGAATACGAACACCGGGGAGCTGTTTTTT.

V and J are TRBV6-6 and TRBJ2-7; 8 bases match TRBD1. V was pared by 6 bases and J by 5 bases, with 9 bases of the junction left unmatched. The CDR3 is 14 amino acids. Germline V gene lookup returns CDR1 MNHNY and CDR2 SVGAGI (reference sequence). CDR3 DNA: TGTGCCAGCAGCGCTACCCAGGGGGCCGACGAGCAGTACTTC. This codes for CASSATQGADEQYF.

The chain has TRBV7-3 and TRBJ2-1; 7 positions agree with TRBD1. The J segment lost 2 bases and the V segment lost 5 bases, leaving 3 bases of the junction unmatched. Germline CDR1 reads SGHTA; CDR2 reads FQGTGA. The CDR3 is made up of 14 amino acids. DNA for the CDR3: TGTGCCAGCAGCCCACAGGGGACCTACAATGAGCAGTTCTTC. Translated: CASSPQGTYNEQFF.